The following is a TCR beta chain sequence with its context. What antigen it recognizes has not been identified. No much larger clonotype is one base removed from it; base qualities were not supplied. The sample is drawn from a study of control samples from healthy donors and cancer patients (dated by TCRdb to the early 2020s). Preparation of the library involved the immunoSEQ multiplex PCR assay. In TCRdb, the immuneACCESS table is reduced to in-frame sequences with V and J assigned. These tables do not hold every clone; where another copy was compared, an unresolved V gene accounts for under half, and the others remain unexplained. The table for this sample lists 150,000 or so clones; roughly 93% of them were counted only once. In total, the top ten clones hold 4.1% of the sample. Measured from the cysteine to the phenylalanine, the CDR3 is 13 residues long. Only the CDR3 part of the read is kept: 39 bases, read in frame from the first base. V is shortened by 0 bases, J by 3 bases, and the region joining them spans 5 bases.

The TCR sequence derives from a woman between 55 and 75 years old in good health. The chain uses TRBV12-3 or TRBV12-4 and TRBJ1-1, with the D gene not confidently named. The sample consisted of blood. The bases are TGTGCCAGCAGTTTAGCGCTTGACACTGAAGCTTTCTTT. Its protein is CASSLALDTEAFF.